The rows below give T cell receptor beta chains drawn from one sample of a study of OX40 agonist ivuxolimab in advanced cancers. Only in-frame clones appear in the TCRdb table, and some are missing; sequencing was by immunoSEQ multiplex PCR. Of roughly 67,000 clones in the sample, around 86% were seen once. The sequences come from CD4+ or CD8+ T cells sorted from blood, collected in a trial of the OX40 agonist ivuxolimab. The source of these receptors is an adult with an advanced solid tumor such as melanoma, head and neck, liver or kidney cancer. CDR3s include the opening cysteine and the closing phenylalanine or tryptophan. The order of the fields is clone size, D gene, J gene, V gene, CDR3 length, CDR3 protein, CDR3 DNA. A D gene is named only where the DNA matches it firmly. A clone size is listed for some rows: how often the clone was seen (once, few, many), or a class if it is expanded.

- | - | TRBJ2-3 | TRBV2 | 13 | CASSEAWTDTQYF | TGTGCCAGCAGTGAAGCGTGGACCGATACGCAGTATTTT
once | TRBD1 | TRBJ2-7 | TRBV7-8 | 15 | CASSVGTVPTYEQYF | TGTGCCAGCAGCGTGGGGACAGTACCTACCTACGAGCAGTACTTC
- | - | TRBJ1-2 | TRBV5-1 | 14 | CASSPETVGYGYTF | TGCGCCAGCAGCCCCGAGACAGTCGGCTATGGCTACACCTTC
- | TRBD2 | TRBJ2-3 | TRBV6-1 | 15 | CASKNSGVLTDTQYF | TGTGCCAGCAAGAATAGCGGGGTACTCACAGATACGCAGTATTTT
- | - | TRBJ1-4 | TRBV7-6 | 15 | CASSLTGGVGEKLFF | TGTGCCAGCAGCTTAACCGGGGGAGTGGGAGAAAAACTGTTTTTT
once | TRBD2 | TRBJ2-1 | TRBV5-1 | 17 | CASSVGLAGAPMNEQFF | TGCGCCAGCAGCGTGGGACTAGCGGGGGCCCCAATGAATGAGCAGTTCTTC
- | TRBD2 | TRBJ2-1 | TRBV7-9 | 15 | CASSPRGDTYNEQFF | TGTGCCAGCAGCCCGCGGGGGGATACGTACAATGAGCAGTTCTTC
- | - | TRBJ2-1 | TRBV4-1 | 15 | CASSPQGGAYNEQFF | TGCGCCAGCAGCCCACAGGGAGGTGCCTACAATGAGCAGTTCTTC
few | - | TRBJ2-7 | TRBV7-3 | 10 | CASRSYEQYF | TGTGCCAGCAGGAGCTACGAGCAGTACTTC
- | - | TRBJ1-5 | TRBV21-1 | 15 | CAREGIENSNQPQHF | TGTGCCAGGGAGGGCATTGAGAATAGCAATCAGCCCCAGCATTTT
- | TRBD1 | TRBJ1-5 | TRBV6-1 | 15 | CASREPGGSNQPQHF | TGTGCCAGCAGGGAGCCAGGGGGTAGCAATCAGCCCCAGCATTTT
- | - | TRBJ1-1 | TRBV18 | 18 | CASSPYAGVARMNTEAFF | TGTGCCAGCTCGCCTTACGCGGGGGTGGCCCGTATGAACACTGAAGCTTTCTTT
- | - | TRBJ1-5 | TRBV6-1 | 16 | CASSEGEGASNQPQHF | TGTGCCAGCAGTGAAGGGGAGGGCGCTAGCAATCAGCCCCAGCATTTT
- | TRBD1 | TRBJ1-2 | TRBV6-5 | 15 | CASSYRTGRNYGYTF | TGTGCCAGCAGCTACAGGACAGGGCGGAACTATGGCTACACCTTC
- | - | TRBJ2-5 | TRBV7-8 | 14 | CASSLNRQSGTQYF | TGTGCCAGCAGCCTTAATCGACAGTCGGGGACCCAGTACTTC
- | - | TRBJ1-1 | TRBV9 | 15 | CASSVDEGEGTEAFF | TGTGCCAGCAGCGTAGATGAGGGAGAGGGCACTGAAGCTTTCTTT
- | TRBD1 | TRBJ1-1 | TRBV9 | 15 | CASSVGQGAYIEAFF | TGTGCCAGCAGCGTAGGACAGGGGGCGTACATTGAAGCTTTCTTT
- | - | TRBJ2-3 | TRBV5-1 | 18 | CASSLSVAGVTSTDTQYF | TGCGCCAGCAGCTTGTCGGTGGCAGGGGTCACTAGCACAGATACGCAGTATTTT
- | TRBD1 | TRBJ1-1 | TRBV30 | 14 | CAWSPGQGANEAFF | TGTGCCTGGAGTCCGGGACAGGGTGCAAATGAAGCTTTCTTT
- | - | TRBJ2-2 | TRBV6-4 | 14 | CASSGSPNTGELFF | TGTGCCAGCAGTGGAAGCCCGAACACCGGGGAGCTGTTTTTT
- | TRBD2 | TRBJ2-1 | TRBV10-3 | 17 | CAVGTSGGSSSYNEQFF | TGTGCCGTAGGGACTAGCGGGGGGTCCAGCTCCTACAATGAGCAGTTCTTC
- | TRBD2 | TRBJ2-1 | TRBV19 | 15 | CASSMAAGGHNEQFF | TGTGCCAGTAGTATGGCAGCGGGGGGGCACAATGAGCAGTTCTTC
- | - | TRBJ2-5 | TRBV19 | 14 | CASSIALREETQYF | TGTGCCAGTAGTATAGCTCTCAGGGAAGAGACCCAGTACTTC
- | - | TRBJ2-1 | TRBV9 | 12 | CASSVGVKEQFF | TGTGCCAGCAGCGTAGGGGTTAAGGAGCAGTTCTTC
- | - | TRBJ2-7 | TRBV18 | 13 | CASSPGVSYEQYF | TGTGCCAGCTCACCGGGCGTCTCCTACGAGCAGTACTTC
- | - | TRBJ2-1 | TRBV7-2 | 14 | CASSRGGSYNEQFF | TGTGCCAGCAGCCGTGGGGGCTCCTACAATGAGCAGTTCTTC
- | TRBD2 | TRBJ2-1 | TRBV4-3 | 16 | CASSQDTGGSYNEQFF | TGCGCCAGCAGCCAAGACACGGGAGGATCCTACAATGAGCAGTTCTTC
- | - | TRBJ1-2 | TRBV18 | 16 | CASSPRGGDVNYGYTF | TGTGCCAGCTCACCAAGAGGGGGGGACGTTAACTATGGCTACACCTTC
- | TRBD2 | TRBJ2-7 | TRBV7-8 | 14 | CASSLSLADREQYF | TGTGCCAGCAGCTTAAGTCTAGCGGACCGGGAGCAGTACTTC
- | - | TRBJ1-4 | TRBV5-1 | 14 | CASSRPGRNEKLFF | TGCGCCAGCAGCAGACCCGGACGGAATGAAAAACTGTTTTTT
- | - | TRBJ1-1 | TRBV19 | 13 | CASSRDFIAEAFF | TGTGCCAGTAGTAGGGACTTCATAGCGGAAGCTTTCTTT
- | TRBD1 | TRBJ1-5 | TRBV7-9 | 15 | CASSTTGTAAQPQHF | TGTGCCAGCAGCACCACCGGGACAGCGGCTCAGCCCCAGCATTTT
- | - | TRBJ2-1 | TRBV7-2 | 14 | CASSLGAQWNEQFF | TGTGCCAGCAGCTTGGGGGCGCAGTGGAATGAGCAGTTCTTC
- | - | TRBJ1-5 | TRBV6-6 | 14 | CASSYSADNGSQHF | TGTGCCAGCAGTTATAGTGCGGATAACGGGTCCCAGCATTTT
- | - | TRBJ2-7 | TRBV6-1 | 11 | CASWEDHEQYF | TGTGCCAGCTGGGAGGACCACGAGCAGTACTTC
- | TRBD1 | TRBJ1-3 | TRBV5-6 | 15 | CASSSGGTGTNTIYF | TGTGCCAGCAGCTCCGGAGGGACAGGGACGAACACCATATATTTT
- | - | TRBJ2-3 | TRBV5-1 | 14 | CASSLAGVTDTQYF | TGCGCCAGCAGCTTGGCTGGGGTCACAGATACGCAGTATTTT
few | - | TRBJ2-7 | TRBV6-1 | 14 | CASSTGDRDYEQYF | TGTGCCAGCTCCACGGGGGACAGAGACTACGAGCAGTACTTC
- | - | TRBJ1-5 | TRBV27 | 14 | CASSLGWVDQPQHF | TGTGCCAGCAGTTTAGGGTGGGTCGATCAGCCCCAGCATTTT
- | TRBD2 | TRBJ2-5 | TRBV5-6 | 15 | CASSLAGVSLETQYF | TGTGCCAGCAGCCTAGCGGGGGTCTCGCTAGAGACCCAGTACTTC
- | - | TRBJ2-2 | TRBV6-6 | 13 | CASGGPGTGELFF | TGTGCCAGCGGGGGGCCGGGGACCGGGGAGCTGTTTTTT
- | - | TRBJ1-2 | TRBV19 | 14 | CASRAVGGVYGYTF | TGTGCCAGTAGAGCCGTGGGAGGGGTCTATGGCTACACCTTC
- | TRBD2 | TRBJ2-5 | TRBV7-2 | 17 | CASSSLPIAGGKETQYF | TGTGCCAGCAGCTCACTACCTATAGCGGGGGGGAAAGAGACCCAGTACTTC
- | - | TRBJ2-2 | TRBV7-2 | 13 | CASSRDGTGELFF | TGTGCCAGCAGCCGGGACGGCACCGGGGAGCTGTTTTTT
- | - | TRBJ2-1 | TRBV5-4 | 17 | CASRNSTRQSLYNEQFF | TGTGCCAGCAGGAACAGTACACGACAGAGCCTCTACAATGAGCAGTTCTTC
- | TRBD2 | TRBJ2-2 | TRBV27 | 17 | CASSFRSGAFNTGELFF | TGTGCCAGCAGTTTTCGTAGCGGGGCTTTCAACACCGGGGAGCTGTTTTTT
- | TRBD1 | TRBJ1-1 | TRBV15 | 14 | CATSNRGRDTEAFF | TGTGCCACCAGCAACAGGGGGCGCGACACTGAAGCTTTCTTT
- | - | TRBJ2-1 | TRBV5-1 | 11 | CASSFSYEQFF | TGCGCCAGCAGCTTTTCTTATGAGCAGTTCTTC
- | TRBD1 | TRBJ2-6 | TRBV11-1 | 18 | CASSLGGQGEAGANVLTF | TGTGCCAGCAGCTTAGGGGGACAGGGAGAGGCTGGGGCCAACGTCCTGACTTTC
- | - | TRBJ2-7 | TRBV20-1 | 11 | CSAQGRVEQYF | TGCAGTGCACAGGGAAGGGTCGAGCAGTACTTC
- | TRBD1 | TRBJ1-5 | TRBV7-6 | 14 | CASSLATGDQPQHF | TGTGCCAGCAGCTTAGCGACAGGGGACCAGCCCCAGCATTTT
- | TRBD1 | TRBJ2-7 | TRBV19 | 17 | CASSISIRDRGSYEQYF | TGTGCCAGTAGTATTAGTATAAGGGACAGGGGTTCCTACGAGCAGTACTTC
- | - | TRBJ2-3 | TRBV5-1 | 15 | CASSLAGTETDTQYF | TGCGCCAGCAGCTTGGCGGGGACTGAGACAGATACGCAGTATTTT
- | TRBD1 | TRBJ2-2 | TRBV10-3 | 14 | CATQQGAGTGELFF | TGTGCCACCCAACAGGGGGCGGGCACCGGGGAGCTGTTTTTT
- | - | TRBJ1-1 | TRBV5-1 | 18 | CASSLEGQGLFRRTRAFF | TGCGCCAGCAGCTTGGAAGGCCAGGGTTTGTTCCGGAGGACTCGAGCTTTCTTT
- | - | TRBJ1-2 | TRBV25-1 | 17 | CASSELRTEKSDYGYTF | TGTGCCAGCAGTGAACTCCGGACAGAAAAGTCCGACTATGGCTACACCTTC
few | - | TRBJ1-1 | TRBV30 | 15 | CAWSVKGNLGRGAFF | TGTGCCTGGAGTGTAAAGGGGAATTTGGGTAGGGGGGCTTTCTTT